Listed below are T cell receptor beta chains from one sample, sequenced in a study of blood T cell repertoires in COVID-19. Sequencing was performed with immunoSEQ multiplex PCR; in TCRdb, only in-frame clones are kept and a portion is missing. The sample shows under 200,000 clones, roughly 93% of them seen only once. The specimen sequenced was peripheral blood. These receptors were collected from a man younger than 35 with acute or convalescent COVID-19. CDR3s include the opening cysteine and the closing phenylalanine or tryptophan. The D gene is left open where the match is weak. The size entry is marked missing in some rows and otherwise reads once, few, many or a size class.

len: 15
d_gene: TRBD2
j_gene: TRBJ2-3
abundance: -
v_gene: TRBV6-4
CDR3aa: CASSDSSAGVDTQYF
CDR3nt: TGTGCCAGCAGTGACTCGAGTGCGGGAGTAGATACGCAGTATTTT

len: 17
d_gene: TRBD1
j_gene: TRBJ1-3
abundance: -
v_gene: TRBV4-1
CDR3aa: CASSQVGQGRSGNTIYF
CDR3nt: TGCGCCAGCAGCCAAGTCGGACAGGGCCGCTCTGGAAACACCATATATTTT

len: 18
d_gene: TRBD2
j_gene: TRBJ2-1
abundance: few
v_gene: TRBV18
CDR3aa: CASSPPIPGLAGSNEQFF
CDR3nt: TGTGCCAGCTCACCACCTATTCCGGGACTAGCGGGAAGCAATGAGCAGTTCTTC

len: 17
d_gene: TRBD1
j_gene: TRBJ1-3
abundance: -
v_gene: TRBV5-4
CDR3aa: CASSLGVDRGRGNTIYF
CDR3nt: TGTGCCAGCAGCTTGGGGGTAGACAGGGGACGTGGAAACACCATATATTTT

len: 14
d_gene: TRBD1
j_gene: TRBJ1-2
abundance: -
v_gene: TRBV6-6
CDR3aa: CASSYTGGSYGYTF
CDR3nt: TGTGCCAGCAGCTACACAGGGGGTAGCTATGGCTACACCTTC

len: 18
d_gene: TRBD2
j_gene: TRBJ2-5
abundance: -
v_gene: TRBV6-6
CDR3aa: CASSPGLGTSGGQETQYF
CDR3nt: TGTGCCAGCAGTCCGGGCCTTGGGACTAGCGGGGGACAAGAGACCCAGTACTTC

len: 15
d_gene: TRBD1
j_gene: TRBJ1-2
abundance: -
v_gene: TRBV3-1/TRBV3-2
CDR3aa: CASSQDGSGTGPRNF
CDR3nt: TGTGCCAGCAGCCAAGATGGGAGTGGGACAGGGCCGCGCAACTTC

len: 14
d_gene: TRBD1
j_gene: TRBJ1-6
abundance: -
v_gene: TRBV9
CDR3aa: CASSVTGGLSPLHF
CDR3nt: TGTGCCAGCAGCGTTACAGGGGGCCTCTCACCCCTCCACTTT

len: 16
d_gene: TRBD1
j_gene: TRBJ1-4
abundance: -
v_gene: TRBV24-1
CDR3aa: CATSDPKQGRREKLFF
CDR3nt: TGTGCCACCAGTGATCCAAAACAGGGGCGGCGGGAAAAACTGTTTTTT

len: 15
d_gene: -
j_gene: TRBJ1-3
abundance: -
v_gene: TRBV2
CDR3aa: CASSAHRDSGNTIYF
CDR3nt: TGTGCCAGCAGTGCGCACAGGGACTCTGGAAACACCATATATTTT

len: 14
d_gene: -
j_gene: TRBJ1-6
abundance: -
v_gene: TRBV2
CDR3aa: CASREGRTNSPLHF
CDR3nt: TGTGCCAGCAGGGAGGGGAGGACCAATTCACCCCTCCACTTT

len: 16
d_gene: TRBD1
j_gene: TRBJ2-7
abundance: -
v_gene: TRBV7-6
CDR3aa: CASSRSGTGGFYEQYF
CDR3nt: TGTGCCAGCAGCCGATCCGGGACAGGGGGATTCTACGAGCAGTACTTC

len: 15
d_gene: -
j_gene: TRBJ1-4
abundance: -
v_gene: TRBV5-1
CDR3aa: CASSLQAGLNEKLFF
CDR3nt: TGCGCCAGCAGCTTGCAGGCGGGCCTTAATGAAAAACTGTTTTTT

len: 13
d_gene: -
j_gene: TRBJ1-3
abundance: -
v_gene: TRBV5-5
CDR3aa: CASSREEGNTIYF
CDR3nt: TGTGCCAGCAGTCGAGAAGAAGGAAACACCATATATTTT

len: 16
d_gene: -
j_gene: TRBJ1-3
abundance: -
v_gene: TRBV5-6
CDR3aa: CASSSLTDNTGNTIYF
CDR3nt: TGTGCCAGCAGCTCCCTGACGGACAATACTGGAAACACCATATATTTT

len: 15
d_gene: TRBD2
j_gene: TRBJ2-3
abundance: -
v_gene: TRBV29-1
CDR3aa: CSVTGTSGSPDTQYF
CDR3nt: TGCAGCGTTACCGGGACTAGCGGGAGCCCAGATACGCAGTATTTT

len: 12
d_gene: -
j_gene: TRBJ1-1
abundance: -
v_gene: TRBV7-9
CDR3aa: CASITDSQKAFF
CDR3nt: TGTGCCAGCATCACAGACAGTCAAAAAGCTTTCTTT

len: 14
d_gene: TRBD1
j_gene: TRBJ1-2
abundance: -
v_gene: TRBV6-6
CDR3aa: CASSQDRGRGGYTF
CDR3nt: TGTGCCAGCAGTCAGGACAGGGGGAGAGGGGGCTACACCTTC

len: 15
d_gene: -
j_gene: TRBJ2-3
abundance: -
v_gene: TRBV18
CDR3aa: CASSPFDGSTDTQYF
CDR3nt: TGTGCCAGCTCACCATTTGACGGGAGCACAGATACGCAGTATTTT

len: 12
d_gene: -
j_gene: TRBJ2-3
abundance: few
v_gene: TRBV9
CDR3aa: CASSPGTDTQYF
CDR3nt: TGTGCCAGCAGCCCGGGGACAGATACGCAGTATTTT

len: 12
d_gene: -
j_gene: TRBJ2-1
abundance: -
v_gene: TRBV29-1
CDR3aa: CSVVPGADEQFF
CDR3nt: TGCAGCGTTGTCCCAGGAGCGGATGAGCAGTTCTTC

len: 18
d_gene: -
j_gene: TRBJ1-1
abundance: once
v_gene: TRBV5-1
CDR3aa: CASSWLGTGGVMNTEAFF
CDR3nt: TGCGCCAGCAGCTGGCTCGGGACCGGGGGTGTTATGAACACTGAAGCTTTCTTT

len: 12
d_gene: -
j_gene: TRBJ1-4
abundance: -
v_gene: TRBV5-8
CDR3aa: CASSPRYEKLFF
CDR3nt: TGTGCCAGCAGCCCCCGGTATGAAAAACTGTTTTTT

len: 15
d_gene: TRBD2
j_gene: TRBJ2-7
abundance: once
v_gene: TRBV6-5
CDR3aa: CASSPGGGPTYEQYF
CDR3nt: TGTGCCAGCAGTCCCGGGGGGGGGCCCACCTACGAGCAGTACTTC

len: 17
d_gene: TRBD1
j_gene: TRBJ1-2
abundance: -
v_gene: TRBV7-8
CDR3aa: CASITLGWDRGFSGYTF
CDR3nt: TGTGCCAGCATAACTTTGGGTTGGGACAGGGGGTTTTCTGGCTACACCTTC

len: 16
d_gene: TRBD2
j_gene: TRBJ2-1
abundance: -
v_gene: TRBV3-1/TRBV3-2
CDR3aa: CASSQVAGGPWNEQFF
CDR3nt: TGTGCCAGCAGCCAAGTAGCGGGAGGGCCTTGGAATGAGCAGTTCTTC

len: 17
d_gene: TRBD1
j_gene: TRBJ1-2
abundance: -
v_gene: TRBV6-1
CDR3aa: CASSEKGTGVPRNGYTF
CDR3nt: TGTGCCAGCAGTGAAAAAGGAACAGGGGTTCCCAGGAATGGCTACACCTTC

len: 15
d_gene: -
j_gene: TRBJ2-3
abundance: -
v_gene: TRBV12-1
CDR3aa: CASSFYQSHRGRQYF
CDR3nt: TGTGCCAGCAGCTTTTACCAAAGCCACCGGGGGAGGCAGTATTTT

len: 14
d_gene: -
j_gene: TRBJ1-2
abundance: -
v_gene: TRBV25-1
CDR3aa: CASSATMGRVGYTF
CDR3nt: TGTGCCAGCAGTGCTACGATGGGTCGGGTTGGCTACACCTTC

len: 12
d_gene: -
j_gene: TRBJ1-1
abundance: -
v_gene: TRBV29-1
CDR3aa: CSVVRAGTEAFF
CDR3nt: TGCAGCGTTGTACGGGCGGGGACTGAAGCTTTCTTT

len: 15
d_gene: -
j_gene: TRBJ1-4
abundance: -
v_gene: TRBV5-1
CDR3aa: CASSLAVPRGEKLFF
CDR3nt: TGCGCCAGCAGCTTGGCCGTCCCGCGGGGGGAAAAACTGTTTTTT

len: 15
d_gene: -
j_gene: TRBJ1-1
abundance: -
v_gene: TRBV11-2
CDR3aa: CASSLGGLRGTEAFF
CDR3nt: TGTGCCAGCAGCTTGGGGGGTCTCCGCGGCACTGAAGCTTTCTTT

len: 15
d_gene: -
j_gene: TRBJ2-3
abundance: -
v_gene: TRBV19
CDR3aa: CASSMGSSSTDTQYF
CDR3nt: TGTGCCAGTAGTATGGGCAGCTCTAGCACAGATACGCAGTATTTT

len: 13
d_gene: -
j_gene: TRBJ1-2
abundance: once
v_gene: TRBV19
CDR3aa: CASSIPEDYGYTF
CDR3nt: TGTGCCAGTAGTATCCCAGAAGACTATGGCTACACCTTC

len: 15
d_gene: -
j_gene: TRBJ2-5
abundance: -
v_gene: TRBV21-1
CDR3aa: CASSNKVADQETQYF
CDR3nt: TGTGCCAGCAGCAATAAGGTAGCGGACCAAGAGACCCAGTACTTC